The 3 T cell receptor beta chains presented below share a single source sample, sequenced in a study of T cell responses to AZD1222 COVID-19 vaccine. TCRdb's table, derived via immunoSEQ multiplex PCR, lists solely in-frame clones and lacks some. The table has fewer than 200,000 clones, 85% to 95% seen once. Sequencing was performed on peripheral blood, taken on day 0 of AZD1222 vaccination. These receptors were taken from an adult in good health.

The chain recombines TRBV7-2 with TRBJ1-4; D unresolved. Between the trimmed V and J ends, which lost 1 base and 4 bases, there was a span of 10 bases. Germline CDR1 reads SGHTA; CDR2 reads FQGNSA. The CDR3 runs to 15 residues. The CDR3 sequence: CASSLGGGYNEKLFF. Here the CDR3 DNA reads TGTGCCAGCAGCTTAGGGGGAGGCTATAATGAAAAACTGTTTTTT.

The V call is TRBV19, the J call TRBJ1-5, with TRBD1 identical over 8 bases. CDR3 length: 15 amino acids. The germline V gene encodes CDR1 LNHDA and CDR2 SQIVND (reference sequence). Trimming at V came to 6 bases and at J to 2 bases, leaving 6 bases not matched to a gene. The CDR3 sequence: CASSFRDRRNQPQHF. The CDR3 nucleotides are TGTGCCAGTAGCTTCAGGGACAGGCGCAATCAGCCCCAGCATTTT. Full variable domain (outside the CDR3, taken from reference TRBV19 and TRBJ1-5): DGGITQSPKYLFRKEGQNVTLSCEQNLNHDAMYWYRQDPGQGLRLIYYSQIVNDFQKGDIAEGYSVSREKKESFPLTVTSAQKNPTAFYLCASSFRDRRNQPQHFGDGTRLSIL.

In its sample, this clone was seen a few times. This sequence joins TRBV9 and TRBJ1-2; tentative D call: TRBD1 (6 bases). This CDR3 is 11 amino acids long. The germline V gene has CDR1 SGDLS and CDR2 YYNGEE. Trimming removed 5 bases from V and 10 bases from J, with 12 bases in between. The CDR3 is CASSKDRDYTF. DNA for the CDR3: TGTGCCAGCAGTAAGGACAGAGACTACACCTTC.